The sequence of this T cell receptor beta chain was determined in a study of T cells in Graves' hyperthyroidism and ophthalmopathy. The study included ophthalmopathy patients with Clinical Activity Score at least 3, NOSPECS grade at least 4 and duration under 3 months. General study points: Expanded thyroid clonotypes (above 0.001) were mostly also found in blood.

V dropped 3 bases and J dropped 7 bases, with 12 bases sitting between them. CDR3 size: 13 residues. Amplified TCR beta CDR3 regions came from RNA transcripts. An initial round of RT-PCR targeting the TCR CDR3 relied on the HTBI primer set. One entry per CDR3 protein results from TCRdb running MiXCR on the multiplex PCR reads. The top ten clones hold around 3.3% of a sample with around 600,000 distinct CDR3 sequences, more than 15% of them seen once. The table lists this clonotype with a few counts. The antigen is undetermined. Just one base apart from a much larger clone, this may be a read error. V and J are TRBV12-3 or TRBV12-4 and TRBJ1-2; a weak D match, TRBD1 (6 bases). Sequencing used blood. This TCR derives from a woman aged 40 to 49 with Graves' ophthalmopathy. The DNA of the CDR3 is TGTGCCAGCAGTTTCGGGGGGCGTCGTGGCTACACCTTC. Its translation: CASSFGGRRGYTF.